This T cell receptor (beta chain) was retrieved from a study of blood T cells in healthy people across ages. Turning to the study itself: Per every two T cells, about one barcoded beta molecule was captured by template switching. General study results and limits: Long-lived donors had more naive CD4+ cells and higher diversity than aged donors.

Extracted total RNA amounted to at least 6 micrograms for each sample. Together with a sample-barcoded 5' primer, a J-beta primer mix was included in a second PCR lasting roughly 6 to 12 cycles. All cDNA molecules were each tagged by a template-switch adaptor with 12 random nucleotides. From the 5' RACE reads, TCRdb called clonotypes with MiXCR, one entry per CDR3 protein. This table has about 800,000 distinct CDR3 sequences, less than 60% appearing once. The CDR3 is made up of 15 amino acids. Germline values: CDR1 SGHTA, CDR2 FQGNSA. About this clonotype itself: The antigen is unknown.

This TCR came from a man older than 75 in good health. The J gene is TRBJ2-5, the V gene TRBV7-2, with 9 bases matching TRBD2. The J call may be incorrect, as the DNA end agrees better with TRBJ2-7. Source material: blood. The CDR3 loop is CASSYPAGGHYEQYF. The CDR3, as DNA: TGTGCCAGCAGCTATCCAGCGGGGGGACACTACGAGCAGTACTTC.